One sample yielded the 22 T cell receptor beta chains listed below, sequenced in a study of shared T cell receptors in the human thymus. TCRdb's copy holds only in-frame clones and misses some; the assay was immunoSEQ multiplex PCR. The sample records about 660,000 clones, 88% being singletons. These data were also reused for a study on human thymus T cells.

Material: thymocytes. Receptor source: a boy under two years old with a congenital heart defect.

The chain is built from TRBV27 and TRBJ2-7; TRBD2 aligns across 15 bases. Germline CDR1 is MNHEY and CDR2 is SMNVEV (reference sequence). J was trimmed by 2 bases and V by 5 bases; bases with no gene match: 7. This CDR3 has 17 amino acids. The CDR3 here is CASSPGTSGRYAYEQYF. The CDR3 nucleotides are TGTGCCAGCAGTCCCGGGACTAGCGGGAGGTACGCCTACGAGCAGTACTTC.

The V call is TRBV9, the J call TRBJ2-7; TRBD1 matches 9 bases. Trimming removed 0 bases from V and 7 bases from J; junction bases left unmatched: 17. The CDR3 is 18 residues long. CDR1 is SGDLS, CDR2 YYNGEE, per germline. CDR3 nucleotide sequence: TGTGCCAGCAGCGTAGAGGGGGAGGGACAGGGCAACCTCCGGGAGCAGTACTTC. This encodes CASSVEGEGQGNLREQYF.

The V call is TRBV30, the J call TRBJ2-6; D unclear. V was shortened by 4 bases and J by 4 bases, with 11 bases between the two germline ends. The CDR3 is made up of 14 amino acids. CDR1 is GTSNPN and CDR2 is SVGIG in the germline V gene (reference sequence). The CDR3 region is CAWTGISGANVLTF. CDR3 bases: TGTGCCTGGACGGGTATCTCCGGGGCCAACGTCCTGACTTTC.

The V and J genes are TRBV4-1 and TRBJ1-3; D is possibly TRBD1 (5 bases). Germline values: CDR1 MGHRA, CDR2 YSYEKL. V shed 4 bases and J shed 4 bases, with 11 bases lying between them. The CDR3 runs to 14 residues. The CDR3 spells CASSPQGKGNTIYF. CDR3 bases: TGCGCCAGCAGCCCGCAGGGTAAGGGAAACACCATATATTTT.

This chain connects TRBV28 to TRBJ2-5, with a tentative D call TRBD1 (6 bases). V shed 6 bases and J shed 2 bases, with 10 bases lying between them. The CDR3 sequence is 13 residues long. Germline lookup yields CDR1 MDHEN and CDR2 SYDVKM. CDR3 in amino acids: CASSRTDQETQYF. The CDR3 DNA is TGTGCCAGCAGCCGGACAGATCAAGAGACCCAGTACTTC.

The chain carries TRBV10-1 and TRBJ1-1; no clear D. V was clipped by 0 bases and J by 1 base, with 12 bases between them. The CDR3 totals 16 residues. Germline CDR1 reads WNHNN; CDR2 reads SYGVQD (reference sequence). The DNA of the CDR3 is TGCGCCAGCAGTGAGTCCCAGACAAACGGGAACACTGAAGCTTTCTTT. This gives the protein CASSESQTNGNTEAFF.

V usage is TRBV7-2 and J usage is TRBJ2-5; 7 bases agree with TRBD2. With 5 bases clipped from V and 4 bases from J, the junction kept 10 bases outside the gene matches. Germline loops: CDR1 SGHTA, CDR2 FQGNSA. This CDR3 comprises 15 residues. CDR3: CASSQAGGSGETQYF. CDR3 sequence (DNA): TGTGCCAGCAGCCAAGCAGGCGGGAGCGGAGAGACCCAGTACTTC.

The V call is TRBV7-3, the J call TRBJ2-6; 7 nucleotides line up with TRBD1. Germline V gives CDR1 SGHTA, CDR2 FQGTGA. CDR3 length: 19 amino acids. Unmatched junction bases numbered 8, after V lost 0 bases and J lost 0 bases. In DNA, the CDR3 is TGTGCCAGCAGCTTAACGAGGGGGCAGCCTCGCTCTGGGGCCAACGTCCTGACTTTC. This translates into CASSLTRGQPRSGANVLTF.

The chain's CDR3 is CASSFSGRSSGEQFF. CDR3 DNA sequence: TGTGCCAGCAGCTTTAGCGGGAGGAGTTCCGGTGAGCAGTTCTTC. V usage is TRBV11-3 and J usage is TRBJ2-1, with 10 bases matching TRBD2. The V and J ends lost 3 bases and 9 bases, in that order; junction bases with no gene match: 8. This CDR3 is built from 15 residues. Germline-derived CDR1 and CDR2 are SGHNT and YENEEA. Full variable domain (outside the CDR3, taken from reference TRBV11-3 and TRBJ2-1): EAGVVQSPRYKIIEKKQPVAFWCNPISGHNTLYWYLQNLGQGPELLIRYENEEAVDDSQLPKDRFSAERLKGVDSTLKIQPAELGDSAVYLCASSFSGRSSGEQFFGPGTRLTVL.

This chain joins TRBV6-1 and TRBJ2-5; 8 bases fit TRBD1. The CDR3 contains 15 residues. Germline CDR1 MNHNS, CDR2 SASEGT. V dropped 1 base and J dropped 4; count of bases not matched to a gene: 5. The CDR3 reads CASSEGQGALETQYF. CDR3 bases: TGTGCCAGCAGTGAAGGGCAGGGGGCTTTAGAGACCCAGTACTTC.

The chain joins TRBV6-4 to TRBJ2-1; D perhaps matches TRBD1 (7 bases). Trimming stripped 7 bases from V and 6 bases from J, with 22 bases between. Germline-derived CDR1 and CDR2 are MRHNA and SNTAGT. This CDR3 has 16 residues. This chain's CDR3 is CASNRLAGGNINEQFF. The CDR3, as DNA: TGTGCCAGCAACCGTCTCGCAGGGGGGAATATCAATGAGCAGTTCTTC.

This clone turned up a few times. CDR3 sequence reads: CASSRQVSGANVLTF. As DNA, the CDR3 is TGTGCCAGTAGTCGACAGGTCTCTGGGGCCAACGTCCTGACTTTC. The chain joins TRBV19 to TRBJ2-6; maybe TRBD1 (6 bases). Germline V CDR1 and CDR2: LNHDA, SQIVND (reference sequence). V lost 5 bases, J lost 0 bases, and 8 bases lay in between. The CDR3 covers 15 residues. Using reference TRBV19 and TRBJ2-6 for the parts outside the CDR3, the full variable domain is DGGITQSPKYLFRKEGQNVTLSCEQNLNHDAMYWYRQDPGQGLRLIYYSQIVNDFQKGDIAEGYSVSREKKESFPLTVTSAQKNPTAFYLCASSRQVSGANVLTFGAGSRLTVL.

The V and J genes are TRBV12-5 and TRBJ2-7; the match to TRBD2 covers 12 bases. Looked up from germline, CDR1 is LGHNT and CDR2 is FRNRAP. This CDR3 has 17 residues. The trim removed 2 bases at V and 3 bases at J, leaving 8 bases unmatched. For the CDR3, the DNA is TGTGCTAGTGGTTTGCCAACCCGGACTAGCGGGAACTACGAGCAGTACTTC. Protein: CASGLPTRTSGNYEQYF.

The chain uses TRBV21-1 and TRBJ1-2. TRBV21-1 is a pseudogene locus. This CDR3 has 15 residues. The CDR3 loop reads CASLLRWGRGYGYTF. The CDR3 nucleotides are TGTGCCAGCCTCCTTAGATGGGGGAGGGGGTATGGCTACACCTTC.

About this clone: One end of the junction varies from germline; a read error may be responsible. The chain joins TRBV10-3 to TRBJ2-7, with 12 bases lining up with TRBD1. This CDR3 spans 16 amino acids. Germline-derived CDR1 and CDR2 are ENHRY and SYGVKD. The CDR3 protein is CAISESRGTGGYGQYF. The CDR3 nucleotides are TGTGCCATCAGTGAGTCAAGGGGGACAGGGGGCTACGGGCAGTACTTC.

This chain uses TRBV9 with TRBJ1-3; 7 bases agree with TRBD1. Per germline, CDR1 SGDLS and CDR2 YYNGEE. The V segment lost 0 bases and the J segment 2 bases; nucleotides outside the gene matches: 8. The CDR3 is 17 amino acids. For the CDR3, the DNA is TGTGCCAGCAGCGTAGACCCCAGGGGGGTAGCTGGAAACACCATATATTTT. Translated: CASSVDPRGVAGNTIYF. The full variable domain, in which reference TRBV9 and TRBJ1-3 provide the parts outside the CDR3, is DSGVTQTPKHLITATGQRVTLRCSPRSGDLSVYWYQQSLDQGLQFLIQYYNGEERAKGNILERFSAQQFPDLHSELNLSSLELGDSALYFCASSVDPRGVAGNTIYFGEGSWLTVV.

V is TRBV11-2 and J is TRBJ2-7; a possible D gene is TRBD2 (6 bases). V shed 4 bases and J shed 1 base, with 20 bases lying between them. This CDR3 comprises 17 residues. Germline values: CDR1 SGHAT, CDR2 FQNNGV. This CDR3 is CASSSSKGGPLSYEQYF. CDR3 bases: TGTGCCAGCAGCTCGTCTAAGGGAGGTCCCCTTTCCTACGAGCAGTACTTC.

This sequence joins TRBV29-1 and TRBJ2-5; 14 bases are a match to TRBD2. Germline-derived CDR1 and CDR2 are SQVTM and ANQGSEA. V was pared by 7 bases and J by 4 bases, with 5 bases of the junction left unmatched. CDR3 length equals 14 residues. The CDR3 protein is CSDGTSGSRETQYF. The CDR3 DNA reads TGCAGCGACGGGACTAGCGGGAGTAGAGAGACCCAGTACTTC.

The chain has TRBV18 and TRBJ2-3; TRBD2 agrees at 10 bases. This CDR3 is built from 16 residues. Germline loops: CDR1 KGHSH, CDR2 LQKENI. Losses at the gene ends were 3 bases for V and 2 bases for J; bases not matched to a gene: 5. This chain's CDR3 is CASSPVLAGFTDTQYF. CDR3 in DNA: TGTGCCAGCTCACCGGTACTAGCGGGATTCACAGATACGCAGTATTTT.

The chain uses TRBV6-5 and TRBJ1-4, with a weak D call TRBD1 (6 bases). Per germline, CDR1 MNHEY and CDR2 SVGAGI. V was clipped by 0 bases and J by 7 bases, with 15 bases between them. The CDR3 loop spans 16 amino acids. This CDR3 reads CASSYSGTFKGEKLFF. In DNA form, the CDR3 reads TGTGCCAGCAGTTACTCTGGGACATTCAAGGGTGAAAAACTGTTTTTT.

This chain joins TRBV27 and TRBJ2-7; D might be TRBD1 (5 bases). The V end lost 6 bases, the J end lost 0 bases, and 24 bases lay between the germline ends. Germline values: CDR1 MNHEY, CDR2 SMNVEV (reference sequence). The CDR3 covers 18 residues. CDR3 loop: CASSPLAPTDLSSYEQYF. DNA of the CDR3: TGTGCCAGCAGCCCTTTAGCCCCGACAGACCTGAGCTCCTACGAGCAGTACTTC.

V gene TRBV10-3 combines with J gene TRBJ2-1; TRBD2 agrees at 8 bases. The germline CDR1 and CDR2 sequences are ENHRY and SYGVKD. This CDR3 has 11 amino acids. The V and J ends lost 6 bases and 12 bases, in that order; junction bases with no gene match: 4. CDR3 in DNA: TGTGCCATCAGGGGGACTAGTTGGCAGTTCTTC. Protein product: CAIRGTSWQFF.